The 11 T cell receptor beta chains given below trace back to one sample, sequenced in a study of breast tumors, draining lymph nodes, adjacent tissues (dated by TCRdb to 2016 to 2017). The library was generated by multiplex PCR. Instrument used: Illumina HiSeq 2000. The public sequencing data were trimmed at Q25 with fastp and processed into clonotypes with MiXCR by TCRdb, which kept only in-frame beta chains. Rows with a matching CDR3 protein are joined into one entry that keeps the most common DNA and genes. Within this sample are some 22,000 distinct CDR3 sequences, with 45% to 65% of them counted one time only. Of the sample, roughly an eighth falls within the top ten clones. Sequenced sample: breast tumor tissue. The receptors shown here come from a female donor with breast cancer. Some clones in this sample may be carry-over from other donors' samples.

This clonotype was seen repeatedly, ten times or more. This chain joins TRBV30 and TRBJ2-4, with 7 bases matching TRBD2. V was pared by 1 base and J by 8 bases, with 8 bases of the junction left unmatched. CDR1 GTSNPN and CDR2 SVGIG come from the germline V gene (reference sequence). This CDR3 region has 14 residues. DNA for the CDR3: TGTGCCTGGAGTGGTACAGCGGGAAACTACATTCAGTACTTC. It specifies CAWSGTAGNYIQYF.

This clonotype was observed many times. The gene calls are TRBV13 and TRBJ2-3, with 9 bases fitting TRBD2. This CDR3 region has 17 residues. V lost 5 bases and J lost 1; bases outside the gene matches: 10. Looked up from germline, CDR1 is PRHDT and CDR2 is FYEKMQ (reference sequence). In nucleotides, the CDR3 is TGTGCCAGCAGCGGTCTTAGCGGGAGTTCCGGCACAGATACGCAGTATTTT. As protein: CASSGLSGSSGTDTQYF.

The CDR3: CASSLQGRNTIYF. The CDR3 coding sequence is TGTGCCAGCAGCTTACAGGGGAGAAACACCATATATTTT. This chain uses TRBV7-2 with TRBJ1-3, with a tentative D call TRBD1 (6 bases). The CDR3 runs to 13 residues. V dropped 2 bases and J dropped 5 bases, with 7 bases sitting between them. The V gene's germline CDR1 is SGHTA and CDR2 FQGNSA.

This clonotype is labeled as medium-sized. The chain couples TRBV20-1 to TRBJ1-2; weak D call: TRBD1 (5 bases). Trimming pared 3 bases from V and 8 bases from J, leaving 13 bases between. From germline, CDR1 is DFQATT and CDR2 SNEGSKA (reference sequence). The CDR3 covers 12 residues. Here the CDR3 reads CSASRGVIGYTF. The CDR3 DNA sequence: TGCAGTGCTAGCCGGGGGGTTATCGGCTACACCTTC.

The chain joins TRBV6-6 to TRBJ2-7, with 8 positions matching TRBD1. Germline trimming cut 5 bases from V and 5 bases from J; bases unmatched to any gene: 8. In germline, CDR1 is MNHNY, CDR2 SVGAGI (reference sequence). The CDR3 consists of 14 residues. The CDR3 nucleotides are TGTGCCAGCAGTCTAGGGCAGGGGGCAGACGAGCAGTACTTC. Amino acid sequence: CASSLGQGADEQYF.

This chain joins TRBV20-1 and TRBJ1-5, with D unclear. Germline assignment: CDR1 DFQATT and CDR2 SNEGSKA (reference sequence). This CDR3 has 14 residues. V lost 2 bases to trimming and J lost 9 bases, with 17 bases between them. CDR3 DNA: TGCAGTGCTAGACTAGGGCCGGTGGGTCCGCCCCAGCATTTT. Translating it yields CSARLGPVGPPQHF.

This clonotype was counted at least ten times. The chain has TRBV28 and TRBJ2-5; 8 nucleotides line up with TRBD1. Looked up from germline, CDR1 is MDHEN and CDR2 is SYDVKM. J lost 5 bases, V lost 2 bases, and 10 bases had no gene match. This CDR3 has 16 amino acids. In DNA form, the CDR3 reads TGTGCCAGCAGTTTAGCAGGGGGCGGGATTGGGGAGACCCAGTACTTC. Amino acid sequence: CASSLAGGGIGETQYF. The whole variable domain, remainder taken from reference TRBV28 and TRBJ2-5, is DVKVTQSSRYLVKRTGEKVFLECVQDMDHENMFWYRQDPGLGLRLIYFSYDVKMKEKGDIPEGYSVSREKKERFSLILESASTNQTSMYLCASSLAGGGIGETQYFGPGTRLLVL.

This clonotype has a handful of counts. The chain has TRBV6-5 and TRBJ2-7, with 8 bases lining up with TRBD1. The V gene's germline CDR1 is MNHEY and CDR2 SVGAGI. Losses at the gene ends were 6 bases for V and 6 bases for J; bases not matched to a gene: 7. This CDR3 has 13 residues. CDR3 in DNA: TGTGCCAGCAGCCCCTGGACAGGGCGCGAGCAGTACTTC. This codes for CASSPWTGREQYF.

J is TRBJ1-5 and V is TRBV5-4; D is uncertain. Looked up from germline, CDR1 is SGHNT and CDR2 is YYREEE (reference sequence). Between the trimmed V and J ends, which lost 1 base and 6 bases, there was a span of 11 bases. The CDR3 contains 14 residues. CDR3 sequence (DNA): TGTGCCAGCAGCTTGTACGGGGTCCCTCAGCCCCAGCATTTT. It yields the protein CASSLYGVPQPQHF.

This chain links TRBV6-4 with TRBJ2-7; D is undetermined. CDR3 length: 8 amino acids. The germline CDR1 and CDR2 sequences are MRHNA and SNTAGT. The V end was cut by 10 bases, the J end by 7 bases, with 5 bases between. In nucleotides, the CDR3 is TGTGCCATGGGGGAGCAGTACTTC. Protein: CAMGEQYF.

This rearrangement joins TRBV6-6 to TRBJ1-5; D remains ambiguous. V lost 4 bases, J lost 4 bases, and 5 bases lay in between. Germline CDR1 and CDR2: MNHNY and SVGAGI (reference sequence). CDR3 size: 12 residues. CDR3 amino acids: CASSSVNQPQHF. In nucleotides, the CDR3 is TGTGCCAGCAGTTCCGTAAATCAGCCCCAGCATTTT.